The 9 T cell receptor beta chains listed next were all sequenced from one sample in a study of cytomegalovirus exposure and HLA in healthy donors (dated by TCRdb to 2017 to 2019). Preparation of the library involved the immunoSEQ multiplex PCR assay. For the multiplex PCR, a mixture combining 60 forward primers for TCR Vbeta segments and 13 reverse primers for TCR Jbeta segments was used. TCRdb re-hosts the immuneACCESS table, in-frame sequences only. Its copies lack some clones; in the studies checked, an unresolved V gene accounts for under half of them, and the cause for the rest is not known. The sample yields around 160,000 clones; roughly 80% were counted once. The ten largest clones capture around 9.1% of the sample. Sequencing was carried out using PBMCs. Every receptor here comes from a male donor in good health and CMV-seropositive.

The chain carries TRBV29-1 and TRBJ1-2; 8 bases match TRBD1. Germline assignment: CDR1 SQVTM and CDR2 ANQGSEA. The V gene end was trimmed by 5 bases and the J gene end by 6 bases; junction bases not matched to a gene: 8. This CDR3 comprises 13 residues. DNA for the CDR3: TGCAGCGTTAGGTGGACAGGGATTAATGGCTACACCTTC. This translates into CSVRWTGINGYTF. Based on the CDR3 plus reference TRBV29-1 and TRBJ1-2, the full variable domain is SAVISQKPSRDICQRGTSLTIQCQVDSQVTMMFWYRQQPGQSLTLIATANQGSEATYESGFVIDKFPISRPNLTFSTLTVSNMSPEDSSIYLCSVRWTGINGYTFGSGTRLTVV.

The V call is TRBV7-6, the J call TRBJ1-4; unclear D gene. This CDR3 spans 14 amino acids. Germline values: CDR1 SGHVS, CDR2 FNYEAQ. V lost 4 bases and J lost 2, with 8 bases in between. The CDR3: CASSSGRTNEKLFF. CDR3 DNA: TGTGCCAGCAGCTCGGGTAGGACTAATGAAAAACTGTTTTTT.

V usage is TRBV27 and J usage is TRBJ1-1; 7 bases are shared with TRBD1. The CDR3 is 12 amino acids. V lost 5 bases, J lost 4 bases, and 1 base stayed unmatched. Germline lookup yields CDR1 MNHEY and CDR2 SMNVEV (reference sequence). CDR3 loop: CASSPGGTEAFF. The DNA for the CDR3 is TGTGCCAGCAGTCCAGGGGGCACTGAAGCTTTCTTT.

The chain carries TRBV27 and TRBJ1-2; D gene uncertain. The CDR3 spans 13 residues. V was cut by 4 bases and J by 4 bases, with 10 bases left in between. Germline CDR1 reads MNHEY; CDR2 reads SMNVEV (reference sequence). CDR3 bases: TGTGCCAGCAGTTCCGGGTGGCCCTATGGCTACACCTTC. Translating gives CASSSGWPYGYTF.

The chain combines TRBV9 with TRBJ2-1; 7 bases match TRBD1. This CDR3 is 15 amino acids long. CDR1 SGDLS and CDR2 YYNGEE come from the germline V gene. V lost 1 base, J lost 7 bases, and 8 bases stayed unmatched. The CDR3: CASSVITGEMNEQFF. The DNA for the CDR3 is TGTGCCAGCAGCGTAATCACAGGGGAGATGAATGAGCAGTTCTTC. The full variable domain, its missing parts supplied by reference TRBV9 and TRBJ2-1, is DSGVTQTPKHLITATGQRVTLRCSPRSGDLSVYWYQQSLDQGLQFLIQYYNGEERAKGNILERFSAQQFPDLHSELNLSSLELGDSALYFCASSVITGEMNEQFFGPGTRLTVL.

V gene TRBV5-1 combines with J gene TRBJ1-4; weak D call: TRBD1 (6 bases). CDR3 length: 17 amino acids. Germline CDR1 SGHRS, CDR2 YFSETQ. Trimming stripped 1 base from V and 3 bases from J, with 16 bases between. The CDR3 sequence is CASSLYQGLSANEKLFF. CDR3 DNA sequence: TGCGCCAGCAGCTTGTATCAGGGGTTGTCGGCTAATGAAAAACTGTTTTTT.

The rearrangement links TRBV18 to TRBJ1-1; tentative D call: TRBD1 (6 bases). V lost 5 bases and J lost 8, with 9 bases in between. The CDR3 covers 11 residues. CDR1 is KGHSH, CDR2 LQKENI, per germline. The CDR3 sequence: CASSRGSEAFF. In nucleotides, the CDR3 is TGTGCCAGCTCAAGGGGGTCGGAAGCTTTCTTT.

This sequence joins TRBV27 and TRBJ2-1; D possibly corresponds to TRBD1 (6 bases). In germline, CDR1 is MNHEY, CDR2 SMNVEV (reference sequence). Trimming pared 8 bases from V and 5 bases from J, leaving 13 bases between. CDR3 length equals 13 residues. CDR3 residues: CASWGLRDNEQFF. In DNA, the CDR3 is TGTGCCAGCTGGGGGCTGAGGGACAATGAGCAGTTCTTC.

This clone showed up just a few times. The gene calls are TRBV6-5 and TRBJ1-3; no clear D gene. Trimming took 2 bases from V and 4 from J, leaving 9 bases between them. The CDR3 sequence is 14 residues long. Germline CDR1 MNHEY, CDR2 SVGAGI. As DNA, the CDR3 is TGTGCCAGCAGTTACAATACGGTGGGAAACACCATATATTTT. This translates into CASSYNTVGNTIYF.